Below are 2 T cell receptor beta chains sequenced from a single sample in a study of T-cell reconstitution after alpha-beta-depleted transplantation in children. Unique molecular identifiers featured in how the TCRbeta library was prepared. TCRdb used MiXCR to reprocess the PCR reads, holding one entry per CDR3 protein. Among under 20,000 distinct CDR3 sequences listed, about an eighth were seen once. The starting material was PBMCs, mostly from graft donor cells, obtained 60 days after TCRalphabeta/CD19-depleted stem cell transplant. These receptors originate from a female patient aged 2-9 years who had a stem cell transplant for congenital amegakaryocytic thrombocytopenia, so the T cells may come from the graft donor.

This clonotype was counted many times. This chain connects TRBV20-1 to TRBJ2-5, with no clear D. The V gene's germline CDR1 is DFQATT and CDR2 SNEGSKA (reference sequence). The length of the CDR3 is 15 residues. Trimming left V 0 bases short and J 4 bases short, with 15 bases between. The DNA for the CDR3 is TGCAGTGCTAGAGACCTAAATCGGGCTCGAGAGACCCAGTACTTC. Protein: CSARDLNRARETQYF.

This clonotype was seen repeatedly, ten times or more. This sequence joins TRBV6-5 and TRBJ2-3; TRBD2 is a possible D gene (6 bases). This CDR3 is 15 amino acids long. CDR1 is MNHEY, CDR2 SVGAGI, per germline. V gave up 6 bases and J gave up 1 base, with 14 bases separating them. This chain's CDR3 is CASRRGDPRTDTQYF. CDR3 nucleotides: TGTGCCAGCAGACGCGGGGACCCACGCACAGATACGCAGTATTTT.